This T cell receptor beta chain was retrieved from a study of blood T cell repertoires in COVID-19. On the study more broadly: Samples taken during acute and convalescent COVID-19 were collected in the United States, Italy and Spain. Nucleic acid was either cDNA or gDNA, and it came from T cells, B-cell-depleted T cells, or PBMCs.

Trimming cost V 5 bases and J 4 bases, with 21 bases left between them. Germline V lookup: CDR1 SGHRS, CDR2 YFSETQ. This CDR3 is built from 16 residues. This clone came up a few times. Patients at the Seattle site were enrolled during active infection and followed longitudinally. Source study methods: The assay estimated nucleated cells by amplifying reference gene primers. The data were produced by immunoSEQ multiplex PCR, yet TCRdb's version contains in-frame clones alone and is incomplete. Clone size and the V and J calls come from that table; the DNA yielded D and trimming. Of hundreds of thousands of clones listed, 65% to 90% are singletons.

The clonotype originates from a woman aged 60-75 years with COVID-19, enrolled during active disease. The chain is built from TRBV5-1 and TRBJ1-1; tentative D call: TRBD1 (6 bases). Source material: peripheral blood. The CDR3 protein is CASRSNRVGGGTEAFF. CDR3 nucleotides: TGCGCCAGCAGATCGAACAGGGTAGGTGGGGGCACTGAAGCTTTCTTT.